Shown below are 26 T cell receptor beta chains from a single sample sequenced in a study of blood T cells in healthy people across ages. Alongside a J-beta primer mix, a sample-barcoded 5' primer served in a second PCR lasting 7 to 11 cycles. TCRdb re-derived calls from the 5' RACE reads in MiXCR, one entry per CDR3 protein. The sample contains around 1,000,000 distinct CDR3 sequences, under 30% of which appear only once. These same data were also listed under a study on T cells of mothers and their children.

The sample taken for sequencing was blood. Receptors were obtained from a girl aged 2-10 years in good health.

This clonotype was detected a few times. A junction end diverges from the germline sequence, so it may reflect a read error. This chain links TRBV12-5 with TRBJ2-1, with 8 bases lining up with TRBD2. The CDR3 runs to 16 residues. Germline lookup yields CDR1 LGHNT and CDR2 FRNRAP. The CDR3 protein is CASGLGLTSGHNEQFF. The CDR3 DNA is TGTGCTAGTGGCTTGGGTCTTACTAGCGGCCACAATGAGCAGTTCTTC. Complete variable domain (other parts from reference TRBV12-5 and TRBJ2-1): DARVTQTPRHKVTEMGQEVTMRCQPILGHNTVFWYRQTMMQGLELLAYFRNRAPLDDSGMPKDRFSAEMPDATLATLKIQPSEPRDSAVYFCASGLGLTSGHNEQFFGPGTRLTVL.

This chain connects TRBV4-1 to TRBJ2-1, with D tentatively TRBD2 (5 bases). V was shortened by 4 bases and J by 5 bases, with 12 bases between the two germline ends. The length of the CDR3 is 14 residues. CDR1 and CDR2 (germline): MGHRA, YSYEKL. The CDR3 reads CASSLGLRNNEQFF. CDR3 nucleotides: TGCGCCAGCAGCCTAGGACTCCGGAACAATGAGCAGTTCTTC.

The chain combines TRBV20-1 with TRBJ2-3; 11 bases are shared with TRBD2. Germline CDR1 is DFQATT and CDR2 is SNEGSKA (reference sequence). The CDR3 extends over 13 amino acids. DNA for the CDR3: TGCAGCGTACTAGCGGGAGAGACAGATACGCAGTATTTT. Translating it yields CSVLAGETDTQYF.

This clonotype appeared a few times. The germline gene is not matched at one end of the junction; a read error may be the cause. The chain employs TRBV6-1 and TRBJ2-1, with D uncertain. CDR1 is MNHNS, CDR2 SASEGT, per germline. This CDR3 contains 15 residues. The CDR3 nucleotides read TGTGCCAGTAGTGAACGGTTCCCAGTTATGGATGAGCAGTTCTTC. It yields the protein CASSERFPVMDEQFF.

The chain carries TRBV6-5 and TRBJ2-5; D remains ambiguous. The better agreement between TRBJ2-7 and the DNA end casts doubt on the J call. From germline, CDR1 is MNHEY and CDR2 SVGAGI. This CDR3 spans 13 amino acids. The CDR3 is CASSPMGTYEQYF. For the CDR3, the DNA is TGTGCCAGCAGCCCCATGGGGACCTACGAGCAGTACTTC.

This clonotype was counted only a few times. CDR3 region: CSAPVRRSVNEQFF. The CDR3 DNA is TGCAGTGCTCCTGTTCGTCGGAGTGTGAATGAGCAGTTCTTC. The chain carries TRBV20-1 and TRBJ2-1; D remains ambiguous. Trimming took 5 bases from V and 7 from J, leaving 18 bases between them. Looked up from germline, CDR1 is DFQATT and CDR2 is SNEGSKA (reference sequence). This CDR3 contains 14 residues.

This clonotype was recorded at least ten times. This chain uses TRBV20-1 with TRBJ1-4; D remains ambiguous. In germline, CDR1 is DFQATT, CDR2 SNEGSKA (reference sequence). This CDR3 spans 15 amino acids. V dropped 0 bases and J dropped 3 bases, with 11 bases sitting between them. The CDR3 DNA follows: TGCAGTGCTAGAGATGTAAGGGTTGCTAATGAAAAACTGTTTTTT. Its translation: CSARDVRVANEKLFF.

This clonotype was observed a handful of times. This chain links TRBV29-1 with TRBJ2-7, with D perhaps TRBD1 (8 bases). This CDR3 has 15 residues. Germline V gives CDR1 SQVTM, CDR2 ANQGSEA. Trimming stripped 3 bases from V and 2 bases from J, with 17 bases between. In nucleotides, the CDR3 is TGCAGCGTTGAGTTGCGGGGGACAGGAACCTACGAGCAGTACTTC. Translation: CSVELRGTGTYEQYF.

The V call is TRBV20-1, the J call TRBJ2-1; D perhaps matches TRBD2 (6 bases). With 6 bases removed from V and 4 bases from J, the gap between germline ends came to 16 bases. CDR3 length: 14 amino acids. Germline-derived CDR1 and CDR2 are DFQATT and SNEGSKA (reference sequence). The CDR3 DNA reads TGCAGTGCCGCCGTGGGACTCCCATACAATGAGCAGTTCTTC. It codes for CSAAVGLPYNEQFF.

The chain joins TRBV4-3 to TRBJ1-2; D perhaps matches TRBD1 (5 bases). The V gene's germline CDR1 is LGHNA and CDR2 YSLEER. This CDR3 region has 15 residues. With 0 bases removed from V and 5 bases from J, the gap between germline ends came to 13 bases. The CDR3, as DNA: TGCGCCAGCAGCCAAGATGCCGGGGGAGTTTATGGCTACACCTTC. It encodes CASSQDAGGVYGYTF.

The gene calls are TRBV24-1 and TRBJ2-5; 10 nucleotides align to TRBD2. Germline CDR1 and CDR2: KGHDR and SFDVKD. The CDR3 has 16 residues. V was pared by 9 bases and J by 2 bases, with 11 bases of the junction left unmatched. In DNA, the CDR3 is TGTGCCACCCACACCGATAGGGGACTAGCGCAAGAGACCCAGTACTTC. Its protein is CATHTDRGLAQETQYF.

Note on this clonotype: This may be a read error, as it is one base from a much larger clone. The chain has TRBV3-1 and TRBJ1-5, with D unresolved. Trimming took 1 base from V and 7 from J, leaving 8 bases between them. The CDR3 consists of 13 residues. In germline, CDR1 is LGHDT, CDR2 YNNKEL (reference sequence). The CDR3 reads CASSQGGEQPQHF. CDR3 bases: TGTGCCAGCAGCCAAGGGGGAGAGCAGCCCCAGCATTTT.

V usage is TRBV6-4 and J usage is TRBJ2-3; 7 nucleotides agree with TRBD2. V was pared by 0 bases and J by 1 base, with 4 bases of the junction left unmatched. The CDR3 runs to 16 residues. Germline V gene sequence: CDR1 MRHNA, CDR2 SNTAGT. In DNA form, the CDR3 reads TGTGCCAGCAGTGACTCCCCGGGGGGTCGCACAGATACGCAGTATTTT. Translation gives CASSDSPGGRTDTQYF.

The chain employs TRBV12-3 or TRBV12-4 and TRBJ2-1; 10 bases map to TRBD2. Germline trimming cut 6 bases from V and 5 bases from J; bases unmatched to any gene: 10. This CDR3 region has 16 residues. Here the CDR3 DNA reads TGTGCCAGCAGAAGTAGCGGGGGGCCTATTGACAATGAGCAGTTCTTC. Translation: CASRSSGGPIDNEQFF.

This clonotype was seen only a few times. J is TRBJ1-4 and V is TRBV12-3 or TRBV12-4; D gene ambiguous. The CDR3 contains 13 residues. The V and J ends lost 3 bases and 7 bases respectively, with 9 bases between them. CDR3 sequence reads: CASSFFSVEKLFF. The CDR3 coding sequence is TGTGCCAGCAGTTTTTTCTCAGTTGAAAAACTGTTTTTT.

The chain couples TRBV11-2 to TRBJ1-1; the D is unclear. CDR3 length: 13 residues. Looked up from germline, CDR1 is SGHAT and CDR2 is FQNNGV. Trimming took off 3 bases at V and 3 bases at J, with 8 bases between the two ends. The CDR3 is CASSFLVHTEAFF. In DNA, the CDR3 is TGTGCCAGCAGCTTTTTGGTTCACACTGAAGCTTTCTTT. The full variable domain, its missing parts supplied by reference TRBV11-2 and TRBJ1-1, is EAGVAQSPRYKIIEKRQSVAFWCNPISGHATLYWYQQILGQGPKLLIQFQNNGVVDDSQLPKDRFSAERLKGVDSTLKIQPAKLEDSAVYLCASSFLVHTEAFFGQGTRLTVV.

This chain connects TRBV24-1 to TRBJ1-2, with D possibly being TRBD1 (5 bases). Germline V gene lookup returns CDR1 KGHDR and CDR2 SFDVKD. The V end lost 8 bases, the J end lost 2 bases, and 14 bases lay between the germline ends. This CDR3 is built from 14 residues. The DNA of the CDR3 is TGTGCCACCAAAGCCGGGACGGTGAACTATGGCTACACCTTC. Translating gives CATKAGTVNYGYTF.

The CDR3 bases are TGCAGTGCTAGAACCGGGACAGGTTACGAAAAACTGTTTTTT. Its translation is CSARTGTGYEKLFF. The chain has TRBV20-1 and TRBJ1-4; 8 nucleotides line up with TRBD1. Germline V gene data show CDR1 as DFQATT and CDR2 as SNEGSKA (reference sequence). The junction had 7 bases not matched to a gene; V was cut back by 2 bases and J by 8 bases. The CDR3 has 14 residues.

The chain uses TRBV4-2 and TRBJ2-1; D perhaps matches TRBD2 (6 bases). The germline gives CDR1 LGHNA, CDR2 YNFKEQ. V dropped 1 base and J dropped 5 bases, with 21 bases sitting between them. The CDR3 runs 18 residues. CDR3 bases: TGTGCCAGCAGCCAAGTTGGGTCGGGGGAGTGGCGTCACAATGAGCAGTTCTTC. This gives the protein CASSQVGSGEWRHNEQFF.

This clonotype was found once. The junction and the germline gene differ at one end; a read error may be behind it. This chain links TRBV20-1 with TRBJ2-7; 9 nucleotides line up with TRBD2. This CDR3 contains 11 residues. Germline V gene data show CDR1 as DFQATT and CDR2 as SNEGSKA (reference sequence). In DNA form, the CDR3 reads TGCAGTGCTAGAGATGCCGAGCGGGAGGAATTC. Translation: CSARDAEREEF.

This sequence joins TRBV7-9 and TRBJ2-7, with 7 bases aligning to TRBD2. The J segment lost 4 bases and the V segment lost 8 bases, leaving 8 bases of the junction unmatched. The CDR3 runs to 13 residues. Germline V gene sequence: CDR1 SEHNR, CDR2 FQNEAQ (reference sequence). The CDR3 sequence is CASQLTSEYEQYF. In nucleotides, the CDR3 is TGTGCCAGCCAACTTACTAGCGAATACGAGCAGTACTTC.

This chain uses TRBV13 with TRBJ1-2, with 10 bases aligning to TRBD1. CDR3 length: 15 residues. Germline V gene sequence: CDR1 PRHDT, CDR2 FYEKMQ (reference sequence). The V segment lost 5 bases and the J segment 6 bases; nucleotides outside the gene matches: 9. As DNA, the CDR3 is TGTGCCAGCAGCGAAGACAGGGGGCGAGTTCATGGCTACACCTTC. Encoded protein: CASSEDRGRVHGYTF.

This chain joins TRBV7-9 and TRBJ1-2, with unresolved D. Deletions cut 8 bases from V and 13 bases from J, with 20 bases between. The length of the CDR3 is 12 residues. Germline V lookup: CDR1 SEHNR, CDR2 FQNEAQ (reference sequence). CDR3 nucleotides: TGTGCCAGCGCCTGGGAAAGGGAACAGCGCACCTTC. It specifies CASAWEREQRTF.

This clonotype showed up just a few times. The chain's CDR3 is CASSYRDSYNEQFF. Written as DNA, the CDR3 is TGCGCCAGCAGCTACCGGGACAGCTACAATGAGCAGTTCTTC. The chain joins TRBV4-1 to TRBJ2-1; 7 positions match TRBD1. Germline V gene sequence: CDR1 MGHRA, CDR2 YSYEKL. The CDR3 loop spans 14 amino acids. V was pared by 5 bases and J by 3 bases, with 4 bases of the junction left unmatched.

This clonotype was seen a handful of times. The rearrangement joins TRBV12-3 or TRBV12-4 to TRBJ1-2; D gene uncertain. Trimming shortened V by 5 bases and J by 8 bases, and 21 bases separated the two germline ends. The CDR3 length is 15 residues. The DNA of the CDR3 is TGTGCCAGCAGTCCCACCCGACTGTTCAAATCAGGCTACACCTTC. Translated: CASSPTRLFKSGYTF.

This clonotype was picked up many times. The chain employs TRBV11-2 and TRBJ2-7, with a tentative D call TRBD2 (6 bases). Germline V gene data show CDR1 as SGHAT and CDR2 as FQNNGV. V was clipped by 7 bases and J by 3 bases, with 22 bases between them. The CDR3 totals 16 residues. The CDR3 bases are TGTGCCAGCACGATCCTGGAGGGAGCGACTTTCTACGAGCAGTACTTC. It yields the protein CASTILEGATFYEQYF.